One and the same sample provided the 4 T cell receptor beta chains below, sequenced in a study of breast tumors, draining lymph nodes, adjacent tissues. Breast cancer patients provided tissue from their axillary draining lymph nodes. One entry per CDR3 protein, called by TCRdb with MiXCR from the multiplex PCR reads. The sample includes around 230,000 distinct CDR3 sequences, roughly a third seen only once; the top ten take over 3.5%. The specimen sequenced was axillary lymph node tissue. These receptors were obtained from a female donor with breast cancer. Some clones in this sample may be carry-over from other donors' samples.

V is TRBV5-1 and J is TRBJ1-3; 8 positions match TRBD1. Germline trimming cut 0 bases from V and 2 bases from J; bases unmatched to any gene: 4. Germline CDR1 and CDR2: SGHRS and YFSETQ. The CDR3 contains 16 residues. In DNA, the CDR3 is TGCGCCAGCAGCTTGGGAACGGACAGGGCTGGAAACACCATATATTTT. Its translation: CASSLGTDRAGNTIYF.

A few counts support this clonotype. Since a much larger clone is just one base distant, this may be a read error. The gene calls are TRBV20-1 and TRBJ2-5, with D unresolved. CDR3 length: 14 amino acids. The V gene's germline CDR1 is DFQATT and CDR2 SNEGSKA (reference sequence). Trimming stripped 6 bases from V and 7 bases from J, with 21 bases between. The DNA for the CDR3 is TGCAGTGCAGATCAACAGAGTATCGGAGCGACCCAGTACTTC. Protein product: CSADQQSIGATQYF.

This clonotype was picked up many times. The V call is TRBV20-1, the J call TRBJ2-5, with D possibly being TRBD1 or TRBD2 (6 bases each). V was clipped by 6 bases and J by 5 bases, with 19 bases between them. CDR3 length equals 14 residues. Germline V gene data show CDR1 as DFQATT and CDR2 as SNEGSKA (reference sequence). The CDR3 loop is CSAHPPGAGETQYF. CDR3 bases: TGCAGTGCGCATCCCCCAGGGGCGGGGGAGACCCAGTACTTC.

In this sample, this clonotype turned up a few times. The chain employs TRBV27 and TRBJ2-2, with 12 nucleotides matching TRBD2. Germline loops: CDR1 MNHEY, CDR2 SMNVEV (reference sequence). The CDR3 runs 15 residues. J gave up 6 bases and V 6 bases, and 5 bases lay outside the gene matches. The CDR3 DNA follows: TGTGCCAGCAGACTACTAGCGGGGGGTGCCGGGGAGCTGTTTTTT. Translating it yields CASRLLAGGAGELFF.